This TCR beta chain was identified in a study of shared clonotypes between healthy human individuals. V shed 2 bases and J shed 3 bases, with 14 bases lying between them. Per germline, CDR1 SGHRS and CDR2 YFSETQ. The CDR3 is made up of 16 amino acids. Sequencing was performed with immunoSEQ multiplex PCR; in TCRdb, only in-frame clones are kept and a portion is missing. The sample includes around 600,000 clones, roughly 98% of them seen just once. Terminally differentiated effector memory CD45RA+ cells were left out of the naive CD8 fraction, which was CD45RO-negative and positively selected for CCR7.

The sequenced sample consisted of naive CD8+ T cells sorted from blood. The clonotype comes from a young man in good health. The chain combines TRBV5-1 with TRBJ2-2; D possibly corresponds to TRBD2 (6 bases). The CDR3 here is CASSFGSRGYTGELFF. The CDR3 nucleotides read TGCGCCAGCAGCTTCGGGTCCCGGGGGTACACCGGGGAGCTGTTTTTT.